A single T cell receptor (beta chain) is shown here with its context. Its antigen is not identified. The data belong to a study of cytomegalovirus exposure and HLA in healthy donors. Broader study findings: In an earlier analysis, in roughly 600 donors, most V segments appeared productive either ~87% or ~30% of the time. For presence/absence analyses, sequencing depth was assumed to be roughly uniform across donors.

60 Vbeta and 13 Jbeta primers were used in PCR. Sequencing used immunoSEQ multiplex PCR; TCRdb keeps in-frame clones, though not all of them. This sample has 130,000 to 150,000 clones, with roughly 80% found just once. With 2 bases removed from V and 3 bases from J, the gap between germline ends came to 13 bases. From germline, CDR1 is SEHNR and CDR2 FQNEAQ (reference sequence). This CDR3 has 16 amino acids. Input material: PBMCs. The sequence derives from a middle-aged woman in good health and CMV-seropositive. This rearrangement joins TRBV7-9 to TRBJ1-4; D not certain. CDR3 DNA sequence: TGTGCCAGCAGCTTAATTTCGGGGAGATCTAATGAAAAACTGTTTTTT. Residues: CASSLISGRSNEKLFF.